The 21 T cell receptor beta chains in this list originate from one sample, sequenced in a study of technical replicates of blood from several donors. Method: immunoSEQ multiplex PCR; TCRdb's copy keeps in-frame clones and lacks some. The sample contains tens of thousands of clones, roughly nine tenths of which appear only once. Material: T cells isolated from PBMCs. The receptors were sampled from a human donor in good health.

The CDR3 loop is CASSQITQGAGEQFF. In DNA, the CDR3 is TGCGCCAGCAGCCAAATCACCCAGGGGGCGGGTGAGCAGTTCTTC. The rearrangement uses TRBV4-1 and TRBJ2-1, with 8 bases aligning to TRBD1. V lost 2 bases, J lost 9 bases, and 9 bases stayed unmatched. CDR3 length: 15 amino acids. Looked up from germline, CDR1 is MGHRA and CDR2 is YSYEKL.

V gene TRBV7-9 combines with J gene TRBJ1-6; D is unresolved. CDR3 length: 15 residues. In germline, CDR1 is SEHNR, CDR2 FQNEAQ (reference sequence). Between the trimmed V and J ends, which lost 0 bases and 5 bases, there was a span of 8 bases. CDR3 amino acids: CASSLARGNNSPLHF. DNA for the CDR3: TGTGCCAGCAGCTTAGCCAGAGGGAATAATTCACCCCTCCACTTT.

This CDR3 reads CASSRVQGSPEAFF. The CDR3 bases are TGCGCCAGCAGCCGAGTCCAGGGGTCCCCTGAAGCTTTCTTT. The V gene is TRBV4-1, the J gene TRBJ1-1, with a tentative D call TRBD1 (6 bases). Germline-derived CDR1 and CDR2 are MGHRA and YSYEKL. Trimming removed 4 bases at V and 6 bases at J, with 15 bases between. This CDR3 is 14 amino acids long.

The chain couples TRBV4-2 to TRBJ1-5; 11 nucleotides line up with TRBD1. CDR1 and CDR2 from the germline V gene are LGHNA and YNFKEQ. The CDR3 covers 17 residues. The V segment lost 2 bases and the J segment 6 bases; nucleotides outside the gene matches: 9. For the CDR3, the DNA is TGTGCCAGCAGCCAACCCCAAGGGACAGGGGGTTCTCAGCCCCAGCATTTT. Amino acids: CASSQPQGTGGSQPQHF.

The chain carries TRBV5-1 and TRBJ2-5; the D gene is possibly TRBD1 (5 bases). Germline lookup yields CDR1 SGHRS and CDR2 YFSETQ. The CDR3 runs to 14 residues. With 2 bases removed from V and 2 bases from J, the gap between germline ends came to 10 bases. The CDR3 loop is CASSLLGPQETQYF. The CDR3 nucleotides are TGCGCCAGCAGCTTATTGGGGCCACAAGAGACCCAGTACTTC.

V is TRBV7-3 and J is TRBJ2-5, with TRBD2 identical over 8 bases. The J segment lost 5 bases and the V segment lost 8 bases, leaving 13 bases of the junction unmatched. This CDR3 is 15 amino acids long. Germline CDR1 and CDR2: SGHTA and FQGTGA. The CDR3 DNA follows: TGTGCCAGCGCTACCCGGGGACTAGAAGGGGAGACCCAGTACTTC. Its protein is CASATRGLEGETQYF.

The V gene is TRBV4-2, the J gene TRBJ2-3; 8 bases are shared with TRBD2. CDR3 length: 17 amino acids. CDR1 and CDR2 (germline): LGHNA, YNFKEQ. V trimming: 4 bases; J trimming: 2 bases; junction bases outside the gene matches: 11. The DNA of the CDR3 is TGTGCCAGCAGCCGCATGACCAGCGGGGGACCCACAGATACGCAGTATTTT. Encoded protein: CASSRMTSGGPTDTQYF.

DNA of the CDR3: TGTGCCAGCTCCGCAAAGGGGGCCATGTTGGGCTCTGGGGCCAACGTCCTGACTTTC. It codes for CASSAKGAMLGSGANVLTF. The chain links TRBV18 to TRBJ2-6; TRBD1 aligns across 7 bases. The V and J ends lost 6 bases and 0 bases, in that order; junction bases with no gene match: 14. This CDR3 region has 19 residues. Germline V gene data show CDR1 as KGHSH and CDR2 as LQKENI. The complete variable domain, with remaining parts taken from reference TRBV18 and TRBJ2-6, reads NAGVMQNPRHLVRRRGQEARLRCSPMKGHSHVYWYRQLPEEGLKFMVYLQKENIIDESGMPKERFSAEFPKEGPSILRIQQVVRGDSAAYFCASSAKGAMLGSGANVLTFGAGSRLTVL.

The chain has TRBV5-5 and TRBJ1-1, with a tentative D call TRBD1 (6 bases). V shed 3 bases and J shed 8 bases, with 17 bases lying between them. The germline V gene has CDR1 SGHKS and CDR2 YYEKEE (reference sequence). This CDR3 has 14 amino acids. The CDR3 spells CASSSHSSGTEAFF. CDR3 bases: TGTGCCAGCAGCTCGCACTCCTCCGGGACAGAAGCTTTCTTT.

V and J are TRBV11-3 and TRBJ2-1, with TRBD2 matching 8 bases. From germline, CDR1 is SGHNT and CDR2 YENEEA. CDR3 length: 16 residues. The V segment lost 5 bases and the J segment 1 base; nucleotides outside the gene matches: 7. CDR3 region: CASSPSGSGSYNEQFF. CDR3 DNA sequence: TGTGCCAGCAGCCCCAGCGGGAGTGGATCCTACAATGAGCAGTTCTTC.

This chain joins TRBV7-6 and TRBJ1-1; D might be TRBD1 (5 bases). The CDR3 covers 12 residues. Trimming left V 1 base short and J 8 bases short, with 8 bases between. Germline V gives CDR1 SGHVS, CDR2 FNYEAQ. CDR3 loop: CASSLDRREAFF. The CDR3, as DNA: TGTGCCAGCAGCTTAGACAGGCGAGAAGCTTTCTTT.

In this sample, this clone turned up once. The CDR3 loop reads CASSPEIINLGGQYF. The DNA for the CDR3 is TGTGCCAGCAGCCCCGAGATCATCAACCTCGGAGGCCAGTACTTC. The chain links TRBV7-8 to TRBJ2-5; perhaps TRBD2 as D (5 bases). This CDR3 spans 15 amino acids. Germline V CDR1 and CDR2: SGHVS, FQNEAQ. V was trimmed by 5 bases and J by 10 bases, leaving 23 bases between them.

The V and J genes are TRBV21-1 and TRBJ2-2; no DNA check was done on the table's D call, TRBD1. TRBV21-1 is listed as a pseudogene. The CDR3 contains 19 residues. This CDR3 reads CASSAGECFLQGNTGELFF. The CDR3 nucleotides are TGTGCCAGCAGCGCAGGCGAATGTTTTCTACAGGGGAACACCGGGGAGCTGTTTTTT.

The DNA of the CDR3 is TGTGCCAGTAGCCGGACCCCAGGGGGAGACTATGGCTACACCTTC. Protein: CASSRTPGGDYGYTF. V gene TRBV19 combines with J gene TRBJ1-2; 7 bases align to TRBD1. The CDR3 contains 15 residues. V shed 6 bases and J 3 bases; nucleotides not matched to a gene: 10. In germline, CDR1 is LNHDA, CDR2 SQIVND (reference sequence).

The rearrangement uses TRBV6-1 and TRBJ1-5; the match to TRBD1 covers 10 bases. The V and J ends lost 3 bases and 5 bases, in that order; junction bases with no gene match: 7. The germline V gene encodes CDR1 MNHNS and CDR2 SASEGT. CDR3 length equals 16 residues. CDR3 loop: CASSEGEGQGDQPQHF. The CDR3 DNA sequence: TGTGCCAGCAGTGAGGGGGAAGGACAGGGGGATCAGCCCCAGCATTTT.

This clone showed up just once. The chain has TRBV6-1 and TRBJ2-1, with TRBD2 matching 11 bases. Germline V gives CDR1 MNHNS, CDR2 SASEGT. The CDR3 length is 14 residues. The V gene end was trimmed by 10 bases and the J gene end by 7 bases; junction bases not matched to a gene: 9. The DNA of the CDR3 is TGTGCCACTAAGATAGCGGGAGGGCCGAATGAGCAGTTCTTC. Encoded protein: CATKIAGGPNEQFF.

Note on this clone: The germline gene is not matched at one end of the junction; a read error may be the cause. This chain joins TRBV6-5 and TRBJ2-7; TRBD2 might be the D (6 bases). CDR1 is MNHEY and CDR2 is SVGAGI in the germline V gene. CDR3 length: 12 amino acids. The CDR3 reads CASSYSDYGQYF. The CDR3 DNA reads as TGTGCCAGCAGTTATTCGGACTACGGGCAGTACTTC.

V usage is TRBV4-1 and J usage is TRBJ2-5, with 9 bases lining up with TRBD2. V shed 1 base and J 5 bases; nucleotides not matched to a gene: 5. Germline assignment: CDR1 MGHRA and CDR2 YSYEKL. This CDR3 has 15 amino acids. Here the CDR3 reads CASSQVGTSFETQYF. CDR3 nucleotides: TGCGCCAGCAGCCAAGTTGGGACTAGCTTTGAGACCCAGTACTTC.

The chain combines TRBV4-2 with TRBJ2-3, with 7 bases identical to TRBD2. The CDR3 is made up of 16 amino acids. V shed 2 bases and J 3 bases; nucleotides not matched to a gene: 8. Per the germline V gene, CDR1 is LGHNA and CDR2 is YNFKEQ. CDR3 DNA sequence: TGTGCCAGCAGCCAATCAGGCGGGAGTGCGACAGATACGCAGTATTTT. Amino acid sequence: CASSQSGGSATDTQYF.

The chain employs TRBV4-1 and TRBJ2-1; D is possibly TRBD2 (7 bases). The CDR3 has 20 amino acids. V lost 6 bases and J lost 0, with 27 bases in between. Per the germline V gene, CDR1 is MGHRA and CDR2 is YSYEKL. The CDR3, as DNA: TGCGCCAGCAGTTCTGGGGGCGGGGGACTCATCTTGAGCTCCTACAATGAGCAGTTCTTC. Amino acid sequence: CASSSGGGGLILSSYNEQFF.

This rearrangement joins TRBV28 to TRBJ2-7; D is perhaps TRBD2 (6 bases). V was clipped by 7 bases and J by 0 bases, with 13 bases between them. Germline V CDR1 and CDR2: MDHEN, SYDVKM. The length of the CDR3 is 14 residues. The CDR3 DNA reads as TGTGCCAGCACCCCAACGGGACTCTCCTACGAGCAGTACTTC. It specifies CASTPTGLSYEQYF.